This T cell receptor (beta chain) was identified during a study of T cells in Graves' hyperthyroidism and ophthalmopathy. On the study more broadly: Peripheral blood draws took place at initial diagnosis, ahead of any treatment. General study results and limits: Blood samples included most of the expanded thyroid clonotypes exceeding 0.001.

Amplified TCR beta CDR3 regions came from RNA transcripts. During a first-round RT-PCR of the TCR CDR3, the HTBI primer set was used. TCRdb re-derived calls from the multiplex PCR reads in MiXCR, one entry per CDR3 protein. The top ten hold less than 45% of the sample, which has 300,000 to 450,000 distinct CDR3 sequences, around 20% seen once. The trim removed 6 bases at V and 1 base at J, leaving 12 bases unmatched. This CDR3 is 17 amino acids long. A patient was excluded if there was uncontrolled infection, other autoimmune disease, pregnancy or lactation. Each diagnosis drew on symptoms, thyroxine, TRAb, thyroid ultrasound and orbital computed tomography findings. This clonotype has at least ten counts. The antigen remains unidentified.

The sample was blood. The origin of this receptor is a young man with Graves' ophthalmopathy. The rearrangement links TRBV12-3 or TRBV12-4 to TRBJ1-5; 7 bases are shared with TRBD1. CDR3 in DNA: TGTGCCAGCAGCGCCGGAGACAGGGTTATCAGCAATCAGCCCCAGCATTTT. Translated, it gives CASSAGDRVISNQPQHF.